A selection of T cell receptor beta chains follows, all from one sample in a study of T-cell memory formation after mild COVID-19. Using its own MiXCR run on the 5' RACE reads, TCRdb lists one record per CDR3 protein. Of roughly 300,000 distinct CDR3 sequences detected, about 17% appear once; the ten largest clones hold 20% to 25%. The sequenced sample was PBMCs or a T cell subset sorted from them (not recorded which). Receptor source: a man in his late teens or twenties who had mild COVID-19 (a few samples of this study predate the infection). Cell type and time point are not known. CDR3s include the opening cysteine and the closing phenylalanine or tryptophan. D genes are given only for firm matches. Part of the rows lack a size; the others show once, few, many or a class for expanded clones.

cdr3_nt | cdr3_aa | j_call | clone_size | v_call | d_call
TGTGCCACTATAATAGCGACAGGGCCCCACGAGCAGTACTTC | CATIIATGPHEQYF | TRBJ2-7 | NA | TRBV24-1 | TRBD1
TGTGCCAGCAGCTTAGGGCCGGGACAGGGGACCACTGAAGCTTTCTTT | CASSLGPGQGTTEAFF | TRBJ1-1 | few | TRBV11-1 | TRBD1
TGTGCCAGCAGTCAACAGGCGAACACCGGGGAGCTGTTTTTT | CASSQQANTGELFF | TRBJ2-2 | NA | TRBV2 | NA
TGCGCCAGCAGCCATGAGCGGGAGAGGGAGACCCAGTACTTC | CASSHERERETQYF | TRBJ2-5 | many | TRBV4-3 | TRBD2
TGTGCCAGCAGTGTGGGGTTTTTGGTCGAGCAGTTCTTC | CASSVGFLVEQFF | TRBJ2-1 | few | TRBV7-9 | NA
TGCGCCAGCAGCCTGACGGCCTCCTATGGCTACACCTTC | CASSLTASYGYTF | TRBJ1-2 | NA | TRBV5-1 | NA
TGTGCCAGCACCCCCTCGCTCTATCGGATGAACACTGAAGCTTTCTTT | CASTPSLYRMNTEAFF | TRBJ1-1 | NA | TRBV6-5 | NA
TGTGCCAGCAGCTTAGCGCCGGGGGGGCAGGGTTCACCCCTCCACTTT | CASSLAPGGQGSPLHF | TRBJ1-6 | NA | TRBV7-6 | NA
TGTGCCAGCAGCTACAATGACAGGGGCGAGCAGTACTTC | CASSYNDRGEQYF | TRBJ2-7 | many | TRBV7-8 | TRBD1
TGTGCCAGCAGCTTAGACCTTCTCGGGGGGGGCGAGCAGTACTTC | CASSLDLLGGGEQYF | TRBJ2-7 | few | TRBV7-2 | TRBD2
TGTGCCAGCAGCCTAACAGGGGTCCGTTCACCCCTCCACTTT | CASSLTGVRSPLHF | TRBJ1-6 | NA | TRBV7-2 | TRBD1
TGTGCCAGCTCACCACCGACGGGGGGGTTTGGGTACGAGCAGTACTTC | CASSPPTGGFGYEQYF | TRBJ2-7 | many | TRBV18 | TRBD2
TGTGCCAGCAGCCAGTCCGCGGCGGGGGGCCGTTACAATGAGCAGTTCTTC | CASSQSAAGGRYNEQFF | TRBJ2-1 | NA | TRBV3-1 | TRBD2
TGTGCCAGCAGACAAAAGCCCCAGGGGGCACCAATAGAGAATGAGCAGTTCTTC | CASRQKPQGAPIENEQFF | TRBJ2-1 | many | TRBV7-8 | TRBD1
TGTGCCAGCAGCTACCGGGACAGGGTAGAGTATGAGCAGTTCTTC | CASSYRDRVEYEQFF | TRBJ2-1 | few | TRBV12-3/TRBV12-4 | TRBD1
TGTGCCAGCAGCCAAGGGAGCGGCAGAGATCAGCCCCAGCATTTT | CASSQGSGRDQPQHF | TRBJ1-5 | few | TRBV4-2 | NA
TGCGCCAGCAGCCCGAGCGGTGACACAGATACGCAGTATTTT | CASSPSGDTDTQYF | TRBJ2-3 | few | TRBV4-3 | NA
TGTGCCAGCAGCCCGGGGTCGGGGAACACTGAAGCTTTCTTT | CASSPGSGNTEAFF | TRBJ1-1 | NA | TRBV7-2 | NA
TGCGCCACCACGGGGACAGGGGGCATCACCGGGGAGCTGTTTTTT | CATTGTGGITGELFF | TRBJ2-2 | NA | TRBV5-1 | TRBD1
TGTGCCAGCAGGGACGCAGGGCCCCGGCCCCAGCATTTT | CASRDAGPRPQHF | TRBJ1-5 | few | TRBV6-6 | NA
TGTGCCAGCAGTTACGGGCTTATCGACGAGCAGTACTTC | CASSYGLIDEQYF | TRBJ2-7 | NA | TRBV6-5 | NA
TGCGCCAGCAGCTTTAGTATAGGACAGGCATTCTATGGCTACACCTTC | CASSFSIGQAFYGYTF | TRBJ1-2 | NA | TRBV5-1 | TRBD1
TGCAGCGTTGAAGCTCAAAGGTCAGATACGCAGTATTTT | CSVEAQRSDTQYF | TRBJ2-3 | NA | TRBV29-1 | NA
TGTGCCAGCAGCCCCGTTGGGGCGCGGGGGCAGCCCCAGCATTTT | CASSPVGARGQPQHF | TRBJ1-5 | few | TRBV7-6 | NA
TGTGCCAGCAGCTACAATGAGCAGTTCTTC | CASSYNEQFF | TRBJ2-1 | many | TRBV6-6 | NA
TGCGCCAGCAAAACGGGGGGCGAGGAGACCCAGTACTTC | CASKTGGEETQYF | TRBJ2-5 | many | TRBV10-2 | NA
TGTGCCAGCAGCTTTACAACCGCGGGCCGGGAGACCCAGTACTTC | CASSFTTAGRETQYF | TRBJ2-5 | NA | TRBV7-3 | NA
TGTGCCAGCAGCCACTCTTCTCGGGGGCGGAATTCACCCCTCCACTTT | CASSHSSRGRNSPLHF | TRBJ1-6 | NA | TRBV14 | NA
TGTGCCAGCACCAAAGTCGGGGCATATGAGCAGTTCTTC | CASTKVGAYEQFF | TRBJ2-1 | NA | TRBV6-6 | NA
TGCGCCAGCAGCGGGGGACAGGGAGGCTATGGCTACACCTTC | CASSGGQGGYGYTF | TRBJ1-2 | few | TRBV4-1 | TRBD1
TGCAGCCAACAGGTGGGAAACACTGAAGCTTTCTTT | CSQQVGNTEAFF | TRBJ1-1 | NA | TRBV20-1 | NA
TGCGCCAGCAGAGGACAGTCACTTTCGAACTATGGCTACACCTTC | CASRGQSLSNYGYTF | TRBJ1-2 | once | TRBV5-1 | NA
TGTGCCAGCAGCCCTGGACTAGCGGGCGGGGAGACCCAGTACTTC | CASSPGLAGGETQYF | TRBJ2-5 | many | TRBV7-8 | TRBD2
TGCAGCGTCCGGAGACTAGCGGGGGACAATGAGCAGTTCTTC | CSVRRLAGDNEQFF | TRBJ2-1 | few | TRBV29-1 | TRBD2
TGTGCCAGCGGGTCCTCGGATGAGCAGTTCTTC | CASGSSDEQFF | TRBJ2-1 | few | TRBV6-2/TRBV6-3 | NA
TGTGCCAGCAGTGCGGACAGGGGGCTCGTGAACACTGAAGCTTTCTTT | CASSADRGLVNTEAFF | TRBJ1-1 | few | TRBV6-2/TRBV6-3 | TRBD1
TGTGCCAGCAGTTTTACCAACCTTGCAGGGAACGGTGAAAAACTGTTTTTT | CASSFTNLAGNGEKLFF | TRBJ1-4 | many | TRBV12-3/TRBV12-4 | NA
TGTGCCACCAGACAATCGAACACCGGGGAGCTGTTTTTT | CATRQSNTGELFF | TRBJ2-2 | NA | TRBV24-1 | NA
TGTGCCAGCAGCTCGGACAGGGGTCAGCCCCAGCATTTT | CASSSDRGQPQHF | TRBJ1-5 | many | TRBV11-2 | TRBD1
TGTGCCAGCAGTCCCCGAGATACGCAGTATTTT | CASSPRDTQYF | TRBJ2-3 | many | TRBV18 | NA
TGTGCCAGCAGCATCCTAGCGGGGGTAGAGACCCAGTACTTC | CASSILAGVETQYF | TRBJ2-5 | few | TRBV7-2 | TRBD2
TGTGCCACCAGTGGGAGGGACAGTAGCACAGATACGCAGTATTTT | CATSGRDSSTDTQYF | TRBJ2-3 | NA | TRBV24-1 | NA
TGCAGTGCTCCCATCGGGGCCCATTCTGGCTACACCTTC | CSAPIGAHSGYTF | TRBJ1-2 | few | TRBV20-1 | NA
TGTGCCAGCACCAAGGGCCTTAACACTGAAGCTTTCTTT | CASTKGLNTEAFF | TRBJ1-1 | few | TRBV7-3 | NA
TGTGCCAGCTGCCGGACGGATTCCTACGAGCAGTACTTC | CASCRTDSYEQYF | TRBJ2-7 | few | TRBV6-1 | NA
TGTGCCAGCAGCGGGGGACGGCGGACCCAGTACTTC | CASSGGRRTQYF | TRBJ2-5 | few | TRBV5-6 | NA
TGTGCCAGCAGTCCTCGGGGGTGGAACACTGAAGCTTTCTTT | CASSPRGWNTEAFF | TRBJ1-1 | NA | TRBV12-3/TRBV12-4 | NA
TGTGCCAGCAGCTTAGGGGGACTGAATTCACCCCTCCACTTT | CASSLGGLNSPLHF | TRBJ1-6 | few | TRBV5-5 | NA
TGTGCCAGCAGTACGGGATATAACTATGGCTACACCTTC | CASSTGYNYGYTF | TRBJ1-2 | few | TRBV9 | NA
TGTGCCAGCAGTAGGGGACAGGGAGCGACCCAGTACTTC | CASSRGQGATQYF | TRBJ2-5 | NA | TRBV12-3/TRBV12-4 | TRBD1
TGCAGTGCTGAAGAAGTCGAGACCCAGTACTTC | CSAEEVETQYF | TRBJ2-5 | few | TRBV20-1 | NA
TGTGCCAGCAGCTTACGGGGGGGTCGGTTGGAGACCCAGTACTTC | CASSLRGGRLETQYF | TRBJ2-5 | few | TRBV7-3 | TRBD2
TGTGCCAGCAGCTACGGTGGGGACTCTAGGGGATCGGGGACCCAGTACTTC | CASSYGGDSRGSGTQYF | TRBJ2-5 | few | TRBV7-2 | NA
TGTGCCAGCAGCCAAGCCGGAGGGGCGTCCCACGAGCAGTACTTC | CASSQAGGASHEQYF | TRBJ2-7 | few | TRBV4-2 | NA
TGTGCCAGCGGGACTTTTCCAGGGAGGTCGGGCGAGCAGTACTTC | CASGTFPGRSGEQYF | TRBJ2-7 | few | TRBV4-2 | NA
TGTGCCAGCAGCCTTGCCGGGACTAGCGGGGGCTCGGACGGGGAGCTGTTTTTT | CASSLAGTSGGSDGELFF | TRBJ2-2 | few | TRBV7-3 | TRBD2
TGTGCCAGCAGCCAAGATCTTGATCAGCCCCAGCATTTT | CASSQDLDQPQHF | TRBJ1-5 | many | TRBV3-1 | NA
TGTGCCAGCAGCGTAGGTGGCGGGACAGGGTACTCACCCCTCCACTTT | CASSVGGGTGYSPLHF | TRBJ1-6 | NA | TRBV9 | TRBD1
TGTGCCAGCAGCTTATTGGCGGGGGGATCAGGGGAGACCCAGTACTTC | CASSLLAGGSGETQYF | TRBJ2-5 | NA | TRBV11-2 | TRBD2
TGTGCCAGCAGAGACGGACGGGGGGAAGAGACCCAGTACTTC | CASRDGRGEETQYF | TRBJ2-5 | few | TRBV12-3/TRBV12-4 | TRBD2